This T cell receptor beta chain emerged from a study of beta chain features in type 1 diabetes. Study outcomes and limitations: The VDJ junctions of type 1 diabetes patients carried fewer insertions and more deletions. Among all four CD4+ subsets, Type 1 diabetes patients had TCRB CDR3s that were moderately but significantly shorter.

Isolated RNA was reverse transcribed in full, so expressed TCRB transcripts were sequenced. TCRdb's table, derived via immunoSEQ multiplex PCR, lists solely in-frame clones and lacks some. The data contain 550,000 to 850,000 clones, around 15% of them singletons. This clone has only a few counts. Its antigen is not identified. At one of its ends the junction is not consistent with the germline gene, which may arise from a read error. Via CD45RO/CCR7/CD25/CD127/CD95/CD27, cells of the CD4+ naive, central memory, regulatory and stem cell-like memory subsets were sorted. The CDR3 is made up of 14 amino acids. Germline CDR1 reads SGHAT; CDR2 reads FQDESV (reference sequence).

Sequencing was done on a sample of naive CD4+ T cells from blood. The rearrangement joins TRBV11-1 to TRBJ1-2; D unresolved. The clonotype comes from a man younger than 35 with type 1 diabetes. The CDR3: CASTLSGGGRGYTF. The CDR3 nucleotides are TGTGCCAGCACCTTAAGTGGCGGCGGACGGGGCTACACCTTC.